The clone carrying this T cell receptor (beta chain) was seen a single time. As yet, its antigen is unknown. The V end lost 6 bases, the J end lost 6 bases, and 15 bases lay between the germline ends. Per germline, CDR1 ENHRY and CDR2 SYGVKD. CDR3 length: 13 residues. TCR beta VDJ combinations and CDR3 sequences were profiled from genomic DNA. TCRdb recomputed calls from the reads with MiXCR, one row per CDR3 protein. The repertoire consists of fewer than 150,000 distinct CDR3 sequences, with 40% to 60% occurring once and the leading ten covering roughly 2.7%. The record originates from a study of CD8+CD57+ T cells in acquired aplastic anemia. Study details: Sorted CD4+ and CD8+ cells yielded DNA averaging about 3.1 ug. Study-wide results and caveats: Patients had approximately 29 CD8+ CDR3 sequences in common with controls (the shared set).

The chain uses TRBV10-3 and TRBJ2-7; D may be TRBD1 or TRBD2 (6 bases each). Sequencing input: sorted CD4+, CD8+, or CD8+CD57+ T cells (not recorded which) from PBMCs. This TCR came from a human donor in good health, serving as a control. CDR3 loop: CAIRFEGGFEQYF. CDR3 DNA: TGTGCCATCAGATTCGAGGGGGGTTTCGAGCAGTACTTC.